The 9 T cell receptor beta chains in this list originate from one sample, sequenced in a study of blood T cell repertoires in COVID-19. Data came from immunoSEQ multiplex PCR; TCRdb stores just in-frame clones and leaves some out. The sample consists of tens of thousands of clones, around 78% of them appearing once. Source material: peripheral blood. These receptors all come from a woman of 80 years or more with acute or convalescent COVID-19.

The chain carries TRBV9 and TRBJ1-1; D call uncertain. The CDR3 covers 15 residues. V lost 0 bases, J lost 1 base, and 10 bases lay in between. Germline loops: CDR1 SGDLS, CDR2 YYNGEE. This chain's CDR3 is CASSVEPTGNTEAFF. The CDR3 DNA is TGTGCCAGCAGCGTAGAACCGACTGGGAACACTGAAGCTTTCTTT.

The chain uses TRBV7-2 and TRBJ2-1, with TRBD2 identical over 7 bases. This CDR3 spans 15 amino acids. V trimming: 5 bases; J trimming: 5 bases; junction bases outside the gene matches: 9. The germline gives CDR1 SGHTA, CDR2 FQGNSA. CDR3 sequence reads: CASSTVRGNHNEQFF. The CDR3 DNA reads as TGTGCCAGCAGCACAGTGCGGGGGAACCACAATGAGCAGTTCTTC. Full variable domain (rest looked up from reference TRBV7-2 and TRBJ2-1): GAGVSQSPSNKVTEKGKDVELRCDPISGHTALYWYRQSLGQGLEFLIYFQGNSAPDKSGLPSDRFSAERTGGSVSTLTIQRTQQEDSAVYLCASSTVRGNHNEQFFGPGTRLTVL.

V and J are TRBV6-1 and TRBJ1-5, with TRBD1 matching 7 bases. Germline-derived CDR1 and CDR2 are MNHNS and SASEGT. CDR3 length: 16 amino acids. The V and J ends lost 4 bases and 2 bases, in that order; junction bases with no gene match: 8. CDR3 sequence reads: CASSGDDRVGNQPQHF. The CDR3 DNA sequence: TGTGCCAGCAGTGGGGATGACAGGGTTGGCAATCAGCCCCAGCATTTT.

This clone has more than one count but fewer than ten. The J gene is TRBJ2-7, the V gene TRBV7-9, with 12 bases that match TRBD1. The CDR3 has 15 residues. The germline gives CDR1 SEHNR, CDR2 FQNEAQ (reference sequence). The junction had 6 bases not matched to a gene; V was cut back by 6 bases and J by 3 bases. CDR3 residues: CASSFGTGGRYEQYF. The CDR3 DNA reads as TGTGCCAGCAGTTTCGGGACAGGGGGCCGCTACGAGCAGTACTTC.

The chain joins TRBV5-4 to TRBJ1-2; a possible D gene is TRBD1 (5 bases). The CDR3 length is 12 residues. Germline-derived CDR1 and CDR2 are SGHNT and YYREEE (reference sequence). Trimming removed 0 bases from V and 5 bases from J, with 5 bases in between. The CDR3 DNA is TGTGCCAGCAGCTTGGAGGGGTATGGCTACACCTTC. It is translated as CASSLEGYGYTF.

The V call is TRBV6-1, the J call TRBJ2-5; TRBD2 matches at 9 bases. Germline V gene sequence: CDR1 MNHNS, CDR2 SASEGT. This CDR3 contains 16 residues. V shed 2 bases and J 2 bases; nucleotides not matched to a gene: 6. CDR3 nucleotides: TGTGCCAGCAGTGAAATGCGGGGGGGTTTTCAAGAGACCCAGTACTTC. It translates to CASSEMRGGFQETQYF.

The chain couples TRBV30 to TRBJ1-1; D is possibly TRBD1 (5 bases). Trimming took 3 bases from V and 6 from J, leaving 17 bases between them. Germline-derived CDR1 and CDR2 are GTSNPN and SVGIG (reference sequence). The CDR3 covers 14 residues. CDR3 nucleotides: TGTGCCTGGAGGAGGACACACCAAGGGGCTGAAGCTTTCTTT. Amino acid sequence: CAWRRTHQGAEAFF. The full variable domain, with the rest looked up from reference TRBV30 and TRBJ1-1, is SQTIHQWPATLVQPVGSPLSLECTVEGTSNPNLYWYRQAAGRGLQLLFYSVGIGQISSEVPQNLSASRPQDRQFILSSKKLLLSDSGFYLCAWRRTHQGAEAFFGQGTRLTVV.

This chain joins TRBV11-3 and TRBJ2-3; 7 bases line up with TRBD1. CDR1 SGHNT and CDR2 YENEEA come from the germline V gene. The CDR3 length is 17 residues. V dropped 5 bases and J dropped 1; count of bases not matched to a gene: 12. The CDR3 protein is CASSPGRGPGGTDTQYF. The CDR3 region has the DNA TGTGCCAGCAGCCCCGGAAGGGGGCCCGGTGGCACAGATACGCAGTATTTT.

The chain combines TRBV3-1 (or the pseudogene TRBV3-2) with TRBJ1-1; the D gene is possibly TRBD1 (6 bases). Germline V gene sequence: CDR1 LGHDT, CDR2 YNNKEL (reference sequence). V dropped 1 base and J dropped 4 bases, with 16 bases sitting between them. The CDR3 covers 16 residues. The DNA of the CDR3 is TGTGCCAGCAGCCAAGGTGGCAGGGGATCGGGCACTGAAGCTTTCTTT. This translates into CASSQGGRGSGTEAFF.